Sequencing of this T cell receptor beta chain was carried out in a study of graft-versus-host responses after intestinal transplantation. On the study more broadly: In this cohort, recipients had multivisceral, liver-intestinal, or isolated intestinal transplants.

About this clone itself: Its specificity is not known. The conserved final phenylalanine or tryptophan is absent from the CDR3, which likely points to a read error. The limits of the CDR3 on the DNA are not certain, so only TCRdb's listed CDR3 is given.

The CDR3 is 10 amino acids long, termini counted. Germline CDR1 and CDR2: SEHNR and FQNEAQ (reference sequence). Libraries were prepared by immunoSEQ multiplex PCR; TCRdb keeps only in-frame clonotypes and omits some of them. Here the sample spans some 50,000 clones, approximately 88% being singletons. Sequences were derived from unstimulated CD4+ T cells sorted from spleen or lymph node cells, sampled before transplant. The J gene is TRBJ2-7, the V gene TRBV7-9; no check of the table's D call, TRBD2, against the DNA was made. The receptor was isolated from a human donor who was the organ donor for an intestinal transplant. CDR3 protein: CASSREHSRG.